The 24 T cell receptor beta chains in this list originate from one sample, sequenced in a study of blood T cell repertoires in COVID-19. This table comes from immunoSEQ multiplex PCR, and its TCRdb copy is limited to in-frame clones, with some not included. This table has about 240,000 clones, around four fifths appearing once. The sample taken for sequencing was peripheral blood. These receptors originate from an older woman with active or convalescent COVID-19.

The rearrangement joins TRBV7-9 to TRBJ2-7; TRBD1 matches 7 bases. V shed 1 base and J 2 bases; nucleotides not matched to a gene: 2. CDR3 size: 14 residues. The germline V gene encodes CDR1 SEHNR and CDR2 FQNEAQ (reference sequence). The CDR3 sequence: CASSLGTGPYEQYF. CDR3 nucleotide sequence: TGTGCCAGCAGCTTAGGGACAGGACCCTACGAGCAGTACTTC.

V is TRBV5-1 and J is TRBJ2-7; D might be TRBD2 (6 bases). There are 14 residues in the CDR3. Germline V gene sequence: CDR1 SGHRS, CDR2 YFSETQ. With 2 bases removed from V and 5 bases from J, the gap between germline ends came to 14 bases. The CDR3 protein is CASSFTGEIDEQYF. CDR3 coding DNA: TGCGCCAGCAGCTTTACGGGGGAGATTGACGAGCAGTACTTC.

To note about this clone: This same CDR3 is encoded by further DNA sequences in the sample. The CDR3 spells CASSLAGGLETQYF. Written as DNA, the CDR3 is TGTGCCAGCAGCTTAGCGGGGGGTTTGGAGACCCAGTACTTC. The chain recombines TRBV7-2 with TRBJ2-5, with D perhaps TRBD2 (6 bases). V gave up 0 bases and J gave up 5 bases, with 10 bases separating them. CDR1 is SGHTA, CDR2 FQGNSA, per germline. CDR3 length: 14 amino acids.

This chain uses TRBV11-2 with TRBJ1-1; 8 bases map to TRBD1. Germline V lookup: CDR1 SGHAT, CDR2 FQNNGV. Germline trimming cut 1 base from V and 7 bases from J; bases unmatched to any gene: 8. The CDR3 contains 15 residues. CDR3: CASSLVAGGLVEAFF. Written as DNA, the CDR3 is TGTGCCAGCAGCTTAGTAGCAGGGGGCTTGGTTGAAGCTTTCTTT.

CDR3 in amino acids: CASSEGTSGDQETQYF. For the CDR3, the DNA is TGTGCCAGCAGCGAGGGGACTAGCGGGGATCAAGAGACCCAGTACTTC. J is TRBJ2-5 and V is TRBV5-8, with 13 bases aligning to TRBD2. J lost 2 bases, V lost 4 bases, and 5 bases had no gene match. Germline-derived CDR1 and CDR2 are SGHTS and YDEGEE. The CDR3 spans 16 residues.

The chain employs TRBV2 and TRBJ2-5, with D possibly being TRBD2 (6 bases). Trimming took 8 bases from V and 1 from J, leaving 11 bases between them. Per the germline V gene, CDR1 is SNHLY and CDR2 is FYNNEI. This CDR3 is 13 amino acids long. The CDR3 bases are TGTGCCAGCTTACGGGGGTCCCAAGAGACCCAGTACTTC. Protein: CASLRGSQETQYF.

The chain links TRBV6-5 to TRBJ1-1; 8 bases map to TRBD1. This CDR3 comprises 13 residues. Per germline, CDR1 MNHEY and CDR2 SVGAGI. J was trimmed by 11 bases and V by 8 bases; bases with no gene match: 13. The CDR3 sequence is CASWATNRGTAFF. In DNA, the CDR3 is TGTGCCAGCTGGGCAACCAACAGGGGGACGGCTTTCTTT.

V is TRBV5-1 and J is TRBJ2-3, with TRBD2 matching over 9 bases. With 2 bases clipped from V and 6 bases from J, the junction kept 10 bases outside the gene matches. The CDR3 spans 16 residues. From germline, CDR1 is SGHRS and CDR2 YFSETQ. CDR3 amino acids: CASSLGSGGPLDTQYF. The DNA of the CDR3 is TGCGCCAGCAGCTTAGGCAGCGGGGGGCCCTTGGATACGCAGTATTTT.

This chain uses TRBV9 with TRBJ2-1; D remains ambiguous. Germline V gene lookup returns CDR1 SGDLS and CDR2 YYNGEE. The CDR3 contains 11 residues. Trimming shortened V by 0 bases and J by 9 bases, and 4 bases separated the two germline ends. The CDR3 DNA reads TGTGCCAGCAGCGTAGCTGTTGAGCAGTTCTTC. It translates to CASSVAVEQFF.

CDR3: CASSHRGIIATNEKLFF. The DNA for the CDR3 is TGTGCCAGCAGTCACAGGGGTATAATAGCAACTAATGAAAAACTGTTTTTT. The rearrangement uses TRBV6-6 and TRBJ1-4, with 7 bases that match TRBD1. The CDR3 is 17 amino acids. V lost 5 bases, J lost 0 bases, and 9 bases stayed unmatched. Germline V gives CDR1 MNHNY, CDR2 SVGAGI (reference sequence).

The rearrangement joins TRBV30 to TRBJ1-2; the D is unclear. V was pared by 0 bases and J by 6 bases, with 17 bases between. Germline V gene data show CDR1 as GTSNPN and CDR2 as SVGIG (reference sequence). The CDR3 totals 15 residues. The DNA of the CDR3 is TGTGCCTGGAGTGTACCCCGGGTAGGCGCCGATGGCTACACCTTC. Protein product: CAWSVPRVGADGYTF.

The genes are TRBV10-2 and TRBJ2-3; perhaps TRBD2 as D (5 bases). Trimming removed 7 bases from V and 3 bases from J, with 17 bases in between. Per the germline V gene, CDR1 is WSHSY and CDR2 is SAAADI. The CDR3 has 15 residues. The CDR3 DNA reads TGCGCCAGCATGGGAGTCAGGCGTAGGACAGATACGCAGTATTTT. Translating it yields CASMGVRRRTDTQYF.

The chain combines TRBV11-1 with TRBJ2-2; D gene unclear. Trimming left V 5 bases short and J 5 bases short, with 12 bases between. From germline, CDR1 is SGHAT and CDR2 FQDESV (reference sequence). CDR3 size: 14 residues. The CDR3 region has the DNA TGTGCCAGCAGCAAACTCAGAGGAACCGGGGAGCTGTTTTTT. This sequence encodes CASSKLRGTGELFF.

The chain joins TRBV29-1 to TRBJ2-1; maybe TRBD2 (7 bases). CDR1 SQVTM and CDR2 ANQGSEA come from the germline V gene. The length of the CDR3 is 13 residues. V was clipped by 4 bases and J by 2 bases, with 9 bases between them. CDR3 sequence reads: CSVGGGTYNEQFF. CDR3 bases: TGCAGCGTTGGGGGGGGCACCTACAATGAGCAGTTCTTC.

The gene calls are TRBV5-6 and TRBJ1-1, with 11 bases identical to TRBD1. Losses at the gene ends were 3 bases for V and 5 bases for J; bases not matched to a gene: 12. CDR1 and CDR2 from the germline V gene are SGHDT and YYEEEE. The CDR3 is 17 residues long. This CDR3 reads CASSYRVTRDRGTEAFF. CDR3 coding DNA: TGTGCCAGCAGCTATCGAGTAACCCGGGACAGGGGGACTGAAGCTTTCTTT.

This sequence joins TRBV6-5 and TRBJ1-1, with D possibly TRBD1 on 6 matching bases. The CDR3 is 13 amino acids. Germline values: CDR1 MNHEY, CDR2 SVGAGI. Trimming stripped 7 bases from V and 4 bases from J, with 13 bases between. As DNA, the CDR3 is TGTGCCAGCATACGACAGGATCCCACTGAAGCTTTCTTT. It specifies CASIRQDPTEAFF.

The V gene is TRBV28, the J gene TRBJ2-7; D might be TRBD1 (6 bases). V was shortened by 8 bases and J by 0 bases, with 20 bases between the two germline ends. This CDR3 spans 16 amino acids. Germline V gene data show CDR1 as MDHEN and CDR2 as SYDVKM. In DNA, the CDR3 is TGTGCCAGCTTACCCCAGGGGCTAAGGGGCTCCTACGAGCAGTACTTC. This gives the protein CASLPQGLRGSYEQYF.

This clone came up a few times. The genes are TRBV5-1 and TRBJ1-6, with TRBD1 matching 8 bases. Per the germline V gene, CDR1 is SGHRS and CDR2 is YFSETQ. Trimming took 8 bases from V and 7 from J; bases not matched to a gene: 8. The CDR3 totals 14 residues. CDR3 DNA sequence: TGCGCCAGTTCTCAAGGACAGGGAAATTCACCCCTCCACTTT. It encodes CASSQGQGNSPLHF.

The rearrangement uses TRBV11-2 and TRBJ2-7; 8 nucleotides align to TRBD1. Looked up from germline, CDR1 is SGHAT and CDR2 is FQNNGV. V trimming: 5 bases; J trimming: 4 bases; junction bases outside the gene matches: 7. The CDR3 is 14 amino acids. The CDR3 loop reads CASSPPDREYEQYF. In DNA form, the CDR3 reads TGTGCCAGCAGCCCCCCGGACAGGGAGTACGAGCAGTACTTC.

The chain uses TRBV10-3 and TRBJ1-6; no firm D call. Trimming shortened V by 5 bases and J by 4 bases, and 15 bases separated the two germline ends. The CDR3 runs 16 residues. CDR1 and CDR2 (germline): ENHRY, SYGVKD. CDR3 amino acids: CAISNPGGSYNSPLHF. DNA of the CDR3: TGTGCCATCAGTAATCCGGGAGGTTCTTATAATTCACCCCTCCACTTT.

This rearrangement joins TRBV10-3 to TRBJ1-2, with 8 positions matching TRBD1. CDR3 size: 14 residues. CDR1 and CDR2 (germline): ENHRY, SYGVKD. The ends lost 6 bases at V and 3 bases at J; junction bases unmatched: 6. The CDR3 here is CAISTGGTDYGYTF. Here the CDR3 DNA reads TGTGCCATCAGCACAGGGGGAACGGACTATGGCTACACCTTC.

This chain uses TRBV7-2 with TRBJ1-1; 10 bases are shared with TRBD1. In germline, CDR1 is SGHTA, CDR2 FQGNSA. The V segment lost 3 bases and the J segment 4 bases; nucleotides outside the gene matches: 2. The CDR3 consists of 14 residues. CDR3 nucleotide sequence: TGTGCCAGCAGCTTCGGGACAGGGGCCACTGAAGCTTTCTTT. It specifies CASSFGTGATEAFF.

CDR3 protein: CASSLQGANGYTF. For the CDR3, the DNA is TGTGCCAGCAGTTTACAGGGGGCGAATGGCTACACCTTC. This sequence joins TRBV12-3 or TRBV12-4 and TRBJ1-2; TRBD1 matches 8 bases. Trimming cost V 2 bases and J 6 bases; bases outside gene matches: 2. This CDR3 spans 13 amino acids.

This chain joins TRBV11-2 and TRBJ2-2; the D gene is possibly TRBD2 (6 bases). Germline V gene lookup returns CDR1 SGHAT and CDR2 FQNNGV. The length of the CDR3 is 17 residues. The germline V and J ends were trimmed by 3 bases and 7 bases, with 21 bases remaining between them. The CDR3 coding sequence is TGTGCCAGCAGCTTGCATTGGGACTGGCGTGCTCGCGGGGAGCTGTTTTTT. It yields the protein CASSLHWDWRARGELFF. The full variable domain, completed using reference TRBV11-2 and TRBJ2-2, is EAGVAQSPRYKIIEKRQSVAFWCNPISGHATLYWYQQILGQGPKLLIQFQNNGVVDDSQLPKDRFSAERLKGVDSTLKIQPAKLEDSAVYLCASSLHWDWRARGELFFGEGSRLTVL.